This T cell receptor beta chain was recovered during a study of identical twins. Study-level findings and limits: In monozygotic twins, models underestimated the sharing of out-of-frame TCR alpha. Insertions ran lower in abundant cord blood beta clonotypes, though not in memory repertoires.

This clonotype has just a few counts. What it binds is unknown. Each CDR3 protein is one row after TCRdb ran MiXCR on the 5' RACE reads. The sample yields more than 200,000 distinct CDR3 sequences, roughly a tenth seen once. Germline values: CDR1 SNHLY, CDR2 FYNNEI. Trimming removed 3 bases at V and 4 bases at J, with 13 bases between. The CDR3 is 14 amino acids. Healthy Caucasians made up all donors. This receptor was identified in a woman younger than 35 in good health. Sequencing was performed on memory (CD45RO+) T cells sorted from blood. The chain recombines TRBV2 with TRBJ2-7; a weak D match, TRBD2 (7 bases). CDR3 sequence reads: CASSEQGTTYEQYF. The CDR3 DNA reads as TGTGCCAGCAGTGAGCAGGGGACTACGTACGAGCAGTACTTC.